Listed here are 29 T cell receptor delta chains from one sample, sequenced in a study of γδ T cells in repeated Plasmodium falciparum infection. TCRdb reprocessed the multiplex PCR reads using CATT. This sample has approximately 60,000 delta-chain clones, with 1.7% found just once. Gammadelta T cells were flow-sorted from PBMC into Vgamma9/Vdelta2+ and Vdelta2-negative populations for bulk analysis. Sequenced: gamma-delta T cells from blood. The receptor set was obtained from a pool of human donors (malaria-infected and uninfected, not separated).

This clone was counted many times. Possible read error: a much larger clone is one base away. This sample also contains other DNA sequences that code for the same CDR3. The chain employs TRDV3 and TRDJ1; 10 bases are shared with TRDD3. CDR3 length equals 20 residues. J gave up 4 bases and V 2 bases, and 25 bases lay outside the gene matches. Germline V gene sequence: CDR1 TVYSNPD, CDR2 GDNSRS (reference sequence). In nucleotides, the CDR3 is TGTGCCTTTTTGAACCCTCCTTGGGCCCGCGGGGGATACGCGTACGATAAACTCATCTTT. The encoded protein is CAFLNPPWARGGYAYDKLIF.

In this sample, this clone turned up a few times. Translating this DNA gives a protein that differs at residue 9 from the TCRdb one, which belongs to a much larger clone; a read error is likely, and the protein shown is this translation. J is TRDJ1 and V is TRDV1, with TRDD3 identical over 7 bases. The J gene, missing from TCRdb, was assigned here through DNA to germline matching. With 4 bases clipped from V and 5 bases from J, the junction kept 22 bases outside the gene matches. Germline lookup yields CDR1 TSWWSYY and CDR2 QGS. CDR3 length: 19 amino acids. The CDR3 sequence is CALGVHVGVGGPGRDKLIF. CDR3 in DNA: TGTGCTCTTGGGGTCCATGTAGGGGTTGGGGGACCCGGCAGGGATAAACTCATCTTT.

This clone was detected many times. For this DNA, TCRdb reports the protein of a much larger clone, which diverges at residue 14, most likely from a read error; the protein presented here is translated directly from the DNA. CDR3 sequence (DNA): TGTGCCTTTGGTGGTTCCTCCCCGCTGGGGGATACGGGGGGCGCATGTTTACGGATAGCTACGTACACCGATAAACTCATCTTT. Translation gives CAFGGSSPLGDTGGACLRIATYTDKLIF. The chain is built from TRDV3 and TRDJ1, with 12 nucleotides matching TRDD3. CDR3 length: 28 residues. Trimming cost V 2 bases and J 0 bases; bases outside gene matches: 43. Germline CDR1 is TVYSNPD and CDR2 is GDNSRS (reference sequence).

Only a few counts were recorded for this clone. TCRdb's listed protein matches a much larger clone and diverges from this DNA's translation at residue 9, likely through a read error; the protein shown comes from the DNA. The chain combines TRAV38-2/DV8 with TRDJ1, with D perhaps TRDD2 (9 bases). TCRdb leaves out the J gene; it was filled in here by matching the DNA to germline. The CDR3 length is 27 residues. Germline-derived CDR1 and CDR2 are TSESDYY and QEAYKQQN. Trimming left V 2 bases short and J 0 bases short, with 47 bases between. The DNA of the CDR3 is TGTGCTTATAGGAGTCGGGGGGGGAGAACCTTCCTACGCGCTCTCCGTACTGGGGGTCCTCACACCGATAAACTCATCTTT. It translates to CAYRSRGGRTFLRALRTGGPHTDKLIF.

A note on this clone: TCRdb's entry gives the protein of a much larger clone, which mismatches this DNA's translation at residue 14, likely from a read error; the protein reported here is translated from the DNA. The V and J genes are TRDV1 and TRDJ1, with TRDD3 matching over 10 bases. As TCRdb names no J gene, one was assigned here on the basis of a DNA match to germline. V lost 3 bases to trimming and J lost 4 bases; unmatched junction nucleotides: 23. The CDR3 covers 21 residues. Germline V gene data show CDR1 as TSWWSYY and CDR2 as QGS. CDR3 protein: CALGDTRGYWGITQDDDKLIF. CDR3 bases: TGTGCTCTTGGGGATACTAGGGGGTACTGGGGGATCACGCAGGATGACGATAAACTCATCTTT.

A note on this clone: A far larger clone is one nucleotide away, so this likely arose from a read error. Other DNA sequences from this sample encode an identical CDR3 as well. The V and J genes are TRDV1 and TRDJ1; maybe TRDD3 (6 bases). TCRdb offers no J gene call, so here the DNA was matched to germline to obtain one. CDR1 and CDR2 from the germline V gene are TSWWSYY and QGS. The CDR3 is 24 residues long. The CDR3: CAIGETGLPKRGGDPPINTDKLIF. CDR3 nucleotide sequence: TGTGCTATTGGGGAAACGGGTCTTCCCAAACGTGGAGGGGATCCACCCATAAACACCGATAAACTCATCTTT.

To note about this clone: A read error likely explains why the TCRdb protein, taken from a much larger clone, differs from this DNA's translation at residue 5; the protein shown is translated from the DNA. CDR3 amino acids: CALGGFFLLSRNTDKLIF. The DNA for the CDR3 is TGTGCTCTTGGGGGATTTTTCCTACTTAGCCGTAACACCGATAAACTCATCTTT. This chain links TRDV1 with TRDJ1, with 7 bases matching TRDD2. TCRdb carries no J gene annotation; the J gene was assigned here by matching the DNA with germline. The germline CDR1 and CDR2 sequences are TSWWSYY and QGS. J was trimmed by 0 bases and V by 4 bases; bases with no gene match: 14. There are 18 residues in the CDR3.

A word on this clone: It differs at one base from a far larger clone, so likely a read error. Other nucleotide sequences in the sample specify the same CDR3. V is TRDV3 and J is TRDJ1; 7 bases fit TRDD3. From germline, CDR1 is TVYSNPD and CDR2 GDNSRS (reference sequence). Losses at the gene ends were 2 bases for V and 0 bases for J; bases not matched to a gene: 36. This CDR3 contains 24 residues. CDR3 in amino acids: CAFRKPKYVHYGGYGRTNTDKLIF. In nucleotides, the CDR3 is TGTGCCTTTCGAAAACCAAAATACGTTCATTATGGAGGATACGGTAGAACAAACACCGATAAACTCATCTTT. The entire variable domain, with the rest obtained from reference TRDV3 and TRDJ1, is as follows: CDKVTQSSPDQTVASGSEVVLLCTYDTVYSNPDLFWYRIRPDYSFQFVFYGDNSRSEGADFTQGRFSVKHILTQKAFHLVISPVRTEDSATYYCAFRKPKYVHYGGYGRTNTDKLIFGKGTRVTVEP.

This clone has at least ten counts. The protein TCRdb lists belongs to a much larger clone and differs from this DNA's translation at residue 13, which points to a read error; the protein shown is made from the DNA. This chain connects TRDV2 to TRDJ1, with a possible D match to TRDD1 (5 bases). No J gene is reported in TCRdb; it was inferred here by comparing the DNA with germline. Germline V gene sequence: CDR1 GEAIGNYY, CDR2 EKD. This CDR3 contains 16 residues. V was cut by 4 bases and J by 10 bases, with 27 bases left in between. CDR3 protein: CACEDTIVGQIYRLIF. The CDR3 DNA reads TGTGCCTGTGAGGACACTATAGTGGGACAGATATACAGACTCATCTTT.

In this sample, this clone turned up a few times. A far larger clone is only one base removed, so a read error is likely. The sample holds other DNA sequences that translate to the same CDR3. The gene calls are TRDV1 and TRDJ1; 12 nucleotides agree with TRDD3. The CDR3 is 22 amino acids. J lost 0 bases, V lost 4 bases, and 21 bases had no gene match. CDR1 is TSWWSYY, CDR2 QGS, per germline. CDR3 sequence: CALGGIAPPNWGILFNTDKLIF. The CDR3 DNA reads as TGTGCTCTTGGGGGAATAGCACCCCCCAACTGGGGGATACTCTTCAACACCGATAAACTCATCTTT.

To note about this clone: The protein that TCRdb holds for this DNA derives from a much larger clone and differs from the translated DNA at residue 3, which likely indicates a read error; the protein shown here is translated from the DNA. The V and J genes are TRDV2 and TRDJ1; D is perhaps TRDD3 (6 bases). Germline CDR1 GEAIGNYY, CDR2 EKD. This CDR3 contains 18 residues. This chain's CDR3 is CAFDTVRGTQLYTDKLIF. The DNA for the CDR3 is TGTGCCTTTGACACCGTCCGGGGGACCCAATTGTACACCGATAAACTCATCTTT.

In this sample, this clone turned up a few times. A much larger clone differs by one base, so this may be a read error. The genes are TRDV3 and TRDJ1; TRDD3 is a possible D gene (6 bases). V was pared by 1 base and J by 0 bases, with 30 bases between. Germline lookup yields CDR1 TVYSNPD and CDR2 GDNSRS (reference sequence). The CDR3 length is 20 residues. DNA of the CDR3: TGTGCCTTTATCCGATACTCTGGGGATCAAGACTCGGGCCACACCGATAAACTCATCTTT. Its translation: CAFIRYSGDQDSGHTDKLIF.

Only a few counts were recorded for this clone. It is likely a read error: a sequence one base away is far more abundant. This specimen includes other DNA sequences encoding the same CDR3. The V segment is TRDV1, and no J call was made; the listed D gene, TRDD3, was not tested against the DNA. CDR1 and CDR2 (germline): TSWWSYY, QGS. This CDR3 spans 20 amino acids. Written as DNA, the CDR3 is TGTGCTCTTGGGGAATACAGGATGGGGGACGAAGTAACACCCTTCGATAAACTCATCTTC. Residues: CALGEYRMGDEVTPFDKLIF.

This clone was recorded a few times. TCRdb lists the protein of a much larger clone for this DNA, which differs at residue 9, so this is likely a read error; the protein given here is translated from the DNA itself. Here the CDR3 reads CACDTLQGVPYTDKLIF. CDR3 DNA sequence: TGTGCCTGTGACACCCTCCAGGGGGTACCTTACACCGATAAACTCATCTTT. V usage is TRDV2 and J usage is TRDJ1, with D possibly matching TRDD3 (5 bases). The J gene, absent from TCRdb, was called here by matching the DNA to germline. V was shortened by 0 bases and J by 0 bases, with 16 bases between the two germline ends. Germline CDR1 reads GEAIGNYY; CDR2 reads EKD. This CDR3 is built from 17 residues.

This clone occurred many times. The amino acid sequence in TCRdb belongs to a much larger clone and departs from this DNA's translation at residue 11, likely a sequencing read error; the sequence shown is translated from the DNA. The DNA for the CDR3 is TGTGCCTGTGACTCCCGTACTACGGGCGGCGCCGATAAACTCATCTTT. Residues: CACDSRTTGGADKLIF. The chain joins TRDV2 to TRDJ1; D remains unclear. V shed 3 bases and J shed 3 bases, with 19 bases lying between them. The CDR3 consists of 16 residues. Germline CDR1 GEAIGNYY, CDR2 EKD.

This clone was detected a few times. A far larger clone is one base from this, pointing to a likely read error. Other DNA sequences in the same sample also yield this CDR3. This chain uses TRDV1 with TRDJ1; a weak D match, TRDD3 (7 bases). This CDR3 contains 19 residues. Germline CDR1 TSWWSYY, CDR2 QGS. The CDR3 reads CALGDGVLRLGAHTDKLIF. CDR3 DNA: TGTGCTCTTGGGGATGGAGTCCTACGGCTGGGGGCGCACACCGATAAGCTCATCTTT.

This clone was observed a few times. A far larger clone is one nucleotide away, so this likely arose from a read error. Other DNA sequences of this sample code for an identical CDR3. J is TRDJ1 and V is TRDV1; the match to TRDD3 covers 11 bases. The J gene is not listed in TCRdb, so it was assigned here from a DNA match to germline. V lost 0 bases, J lost 5 bases, and 14 bases stayed unmatched. The CDR3 has 19 amino acids. Germline CDR1 reads TSWWSYY; CDR2 reads QGS. The CDR3: CALGELGSWGIRDGDKLIF. CDR3 DNA sequence: TGTGCTCTTGGGGAACTGGGTTCTTGGGGGATACGAGACGGTGATAAACTCATCTTT.

Details on this clone: Translating this DNA gives a protein that differs at residue 16 from the TCRdb one, which belongs to a much larger clone; a read error is likely, and the protein shown is this translation. J is TRDJ1 and V is TRDV1; 11 nucleotides align to TRDD3. No J segment appears in TCRdb, so it was assigned here by matching the sequence to germline. Per germline, CDR1 TSWWSYY and CDR2 QGS. This CDR3 spans 19 amino acids. The CDR3: CALGPSHRGYWGITDRLIF. The DNA for the CDR3 is TGTGCTCTTGGCCCTTCTCACCGGGGGTACTGGGGGATAACCGATAGACTCATCTTT.

This clone showed up just a few times. A read error likely explains this, since a far larger clone differs by one base. Within the sample, other DNA sequences also encode this same CDR3. The genes are TRDV1 and TRDJ1, with TRDD3 as a possible D gene (6 bases). TCRdb lists no J gene, so it was determined here by aligning the DNA to germline. CDR1 and CDR2 from the germline V gene are TSWWSYY and QGS. The CDR3 is 23 residues long. CDR3 coding DNA: TGTGCCCTTGGGGAACTCCGTCGAGGTCCTGGGGCCTCAACGCGGGGGTACACCGATAAACTCATCTTT. Encoded protein: CALGELRRGPGASTRGYTDKLIF.

This clone was counted only a few times. The TCRdb record carries a much larger clone's protein, which differs from this DNA's translation at residue 14; a read error is the likely cause, and the protein listed here is the DNA translation. The DNA for the CDR3 is TGTGCTCTTGGGGAAAGGTCCCTCTTGGGTCTGGGGGATGCAGTCTGGGACACCCGACAGATGTTTTTC. Its protein product is CALGERSLLGLGDAVWDTRQMFF. The chain joins TRDV1 to TRDJ3; TRDD3 agrees at 9 bases. The length of the CDR3 is 23 residues. V lost 2 bases, J lost 3 bases, and 20 bases stayed unmatched. Germline values: CDR1 TSWWSYY, CDR2 QGS.

This clone came up many times. TCRdb's protein for this DNA is that of a much larger clone and differs from the translation at residue 16, likely a read error; the protein shown is the DNA translation. The chain recombines TRDV2 with TRDJ1, with 13 bases identical to TRDD3. The CDR3 is made up of 21 amino acids. With V trimmed by 0 bases and J by 14 bases, 29 bases remained unmatched. Looked up from germline, CDR1 is GEAIGNYY and CDR2 is EKD. The CDR3: CACDTDNWGIRVLPIAPPRIF. DNA of the CDR3: TGTGCCTGTGACACCGACAACTGGGGGATACGCGTCTTACCAATCGCACCCCCTCGGATCTTT.

This clone occurred a few times. TCRdb's entry gives the protein of a much larger clone, which mismatches this DNA's translation at residue 3, likely from a read error; the protein reported here is translated from the DNA. The chain carries TRDV1 and TRDJ1; the match to TRDD3 covers 11 bases. The J gene, absent from TCRdb, was called here by matching the DNA to germline. The CDR3 is made up of 21 amino acids. Germline CDR1 and CDR2: TSWWSYY and QGS. The chain's CDR3 is CAHGERTIDGGYGSYTDKLIF. CDR3 DNA sequence: TGTGCTCATGGGGAACGGACCATCGATGGGGGATACGGTTCTTATACCGATAAACTCATCTTT.

In this sample, this clone turned up many times. TCRdb's listed protein matches a much larger clone and diverges from this DNA's translation at residue 3, likely through a read error; the protein shown comes from the DNA. V is TRDV1 and J is TRDJ1; 9 bases are a match to TRDD3. The germline V gene has CDR1 TSWWSYY and CDR2 QGS. There are 20 residues in the CDR3. In DNA form, the CDR3 reads TGTGCTCCTGGGGAAGGTAGATTTCGGCTGGGGGATCACATCCCCGATAAACTCATCTTT. Translated: CAPGEGRFRLGDHIPDKLIF.

This clone was seen at least ten times. This DNA's translation differs at residue 3 from TCRdb's protein, which comes from a much larger clone; a read error is likely, and the protein shown is translated from the DNA. The genes are TRDV1 and TRDJ1; 8 positions agree with TRDD2. Germline V gives CDR1 TSWWSYY, CDR2 QGS. The CDR3 runs to 17 residues. The CDR3 protein is CAPGELPTRVYTDKLIF. CDR3 DNA sequence: TGTGCTCCTGGGGAACTTCCTACCCGGGTGTACACCGATAAACTCATCTTT.

The table lists this clone with a few counts. The protein recorded in TCRdb matches a much larger clone and deviates from this DNA's translation at residue 17, suggesting a read error; the protein here is obtained by translating the DNA. The chain carries TRDV1 and TRDJ1; 8 bases align to TRDD3. Here the J gene came from matching the DNA to germline, since TCRdb omits it. Germline CDR1 TSWWSYY, CDR2 QGS. This CDR3 spans 21 amino acids. The CDR3 spells CALGDGYRQGYGFYLTGKLIF. The DNA of the CDR3 is TGTGCTCTTGGGGATGGTTATAGACAGGGATACGGTTTTTATTTGACCGGTAAACTCATCTTT.

Comments on this clone: TCRdb attributes to this sequence the protein of a much larger clone, which differs from the DNA translation at residue 5; a read error is likely, and the protein displayed is translated from the DNA. The genes are TRDV1 and TRDJ2, with TRDD3 as a possible D gene (6 bases). Germline CDR1 reads TSWWSYY; CDR2 reads QGS. Trimming removed 5 bases from V and 6 bases from J, with 22 bases in between. The CDR3 totals 17 residues. The CDR3 here is CALGKFDWGSLSAQLFF. CDR3 nucleotides: TGTGCTCTTGGGAAATTTGATTGGGGGTCCTTGTCAGCACAACTCTTCTTT.

In its sample, this clone was seen a few times. TCRdb lists the protein of a much larger clone for this DNA, which differs at residue 11, so this is likely a read error; the protein given here is translated from the DNA itself. The genes are TRDV2 and TRDJ1; D is unclear. Since TCRdb gives no J gene, matching the DNA to germline was used here to assign it. This CDR3 has 14 amino acids. Germline V gene lookup returns CDR1 GEAIGNYY and CDR2 EKD. V was pared by 0 bases and J by 8 bases, with 15 bases between. CDR3 sequence (DNA): TGTGCCTGTGACACCGTTCCCCGGCGACAGAAACTCATCTTT. Protein sequence: CACDTVPRRQKLIF.

The chain links TRDV3 to TRDJ1; D assignment may be TRDD2 or TRDD3 (9 bases each). TCRdb gives no J gene; it was assigned here by matching the DNA to germline. Germline CDR1 reads TVYSNPD; CDR2 reads GDNSRS (reference sequence). The V end lost 4 bases, the J end lost 0 bases, and 30 bases lay between the germline ends. CDR3 length: 19 residues. The CDR3 loop is CASRPSYFWGIPHTDKLIF. CDR3 nucleotide sequence: TGTGCCTCCAGGCCTTCCTACTTCTGGGGGATCCCGCACACCGATAAACTCATCTTT.

In regard to this clone: The TCRdb protein, from a much larger clone, departs from this DNA's translation at residue 5, likely by read error; the protein shown derives from the DNA. The chain couples TRDV1 to TRDJ3; TRDD2 or TRDD3 may be the D gene (9 bases each). The J gene, missing from TCRdb, was assigned here through DNA to germline matching. CDR3 length: 24 amino acids. CDR1 is TSWWSYY and CDR2 is QGS in the germline V gene. Between the trimmed V and J ends, which lost 5 bases and 0 bases, there was a span of 32 bases. The CDR3 region has the DNA TGTGCTCTTGGGTCCATCCCCTTCCTACGAACTGGGGGACTGTACTCCTGGGACACCCGACAGATGTTTTTC. Its protein is CALGSIPFLRTGGLYSWDTRQMFF.